Following are 27 T cell receptor beta chains from one sample sequenced in a study of blood T cells in healthy people across ages. A second PCR, run for roughly 7 to 12 cycles, used a sample-barcoded 5' primer plus a J-beta primer mix. TCRdb itself ran the 5' RACE reads through MiXCR, one entry per CDR3 protein. Of around 970,000 distinct CDR3 sequences in the sample, roughly half were seen once. Sequenced: blood. These receptors were obtained from a woman aged 60-75 years in good health.

This clonotype was recorded a few times. The chain links TRBV5-1 to TRBJ2-3, with D possibly TRBD2 on 6 matching bases. V shed 4 bases and J shed 4 bases, with 16 bases lying between them. The CDR3 runs 15 residues. Germline loops: CDR1 SGHRS, CDR2 YFSETQ. CDR3: CASSNGLSVADTQYF. The DNA for the CDR3 is TGCGCCAGCAGCAACGGACTATCGGTCGCAGATACGCAGTATTTT.

Only a few counts were recorded for this clonotype. This chain links TRBV24-1 with TRBJ2-5, with D maybe TRBD2 (5 bases). Germline CDR1 is KGHDR and CDR2 is SFDVKD. The CDR3 loop spans 15 amino acids. Between the trimmed V and J ends, which lost 2 bases and 3 bases, there was a span of 12 bases. The CDR3 nucleotides are TGTGCCACCAGTGATTCCTGGGGAGAGAAAGAGACCCAGTACTTC. Its protein product is CATSDSWGEKETQYF.

The V and J genes are TRBV10-3 and TRBJ2-7; 7 bases agree with TRBD1. The germline V gene encodes CDR1 ENHRY and CDR2 SYGVKD. This CDR3 contains 13 residues. The J segment lost 3 bases and the V segment lost 4 bases, leaving 3 bases of the junction unmatched. The CDR3 sequence: CAISGQGVYEQYF. CDR3 bases: TGTGCCATCAGTGGACAGGGTGTCTACGAGCAGTACTTC.

There are a few counts of this clonotype. The V gene is TRBV29-1, the J gene TRBJ2-7; D is perhaps TRBD1 or TRBD2 (5 bases each). Trimming cost V 3 bases and J 3 bases, with 9 bases left between them. CDR1 and CDR2 from the germline V gene are SQVTM and ANQGSEA. This CDR3 comprises 12 residues. CDR3 in amino acids: CSVEVGDYEQYF. CDR3 bases: TGCAGCGTTGAGGTGGGGGACTACGAGCAGTACTTC.

This clonotype showed up just once. The chain uses TRBV6-6 and TRBJ2-3, with 11 bases lining up with TRBD2. The junction had 5 bases not matched to a gene; V was cut back by 5 bases and J by 4 bases. The germline V gene encodes CDR1 MNHNY and CDR2 SVGAGI (reference sequence). CDR3 size: 15 residues. CDR3 coding DNA: TGTGCCAGCAGTACCCGGACTAGCGGGCCAGATACGCAGTATTTT. It translates to CASSTRTSGPDTQYF.

The chain links TRBV4-2 to TRBJ2-7; 11 bases line up with TRBD2. Trimming took 1 base from V and 3 from J; bases not matched to a gene: 5. This CDR3 has 16 amino acids. CDR1 is LGHNA and CDR2 is YNFKEQ in the germline V gene. This CDR3 is CASSQGPGLADYEQYF. CDR3 in DNA: TGTGCCAGCAGCCAAGGGCCGGGACTAGCGGACTACGAGCAGTACTTC.

The chain uses TRBV25-1 and TRBJ2-1; 9 bases map to TRBD1. The CDR3 is made up of 14 amino acids. Germline V gene sequence: CDR1 MGHDK, CDR2 SYGVNS. Trimming took 6 bases from V and 6 from J; bases not matched to a gene: 6. Written as DNA, the CDR3 is TGTGCCAGCAGGTCCGACAGGGGGAGCAATGAGCAGTTCTTC. This gives the protein CASRSDRGSNEQFF.

There are a few counts of this clonotype. The chain is built from TRBV29-1 and TRBJ2-5; D remains ambiguous. There are 15 residues in the CDR3. Per the germline V gene, CDR1 is SQVTM and CDR2 is ANQGSEA. V lost 6 bases and J lost 0, with 17 bases in between. CDR3 DNA: TGCAGCGTGAAACGACCGTTCGTTTACCAAGAGACCCAGTACTTC. This translates into CSVKRPFVYQETQYF.

The V gene is TRBV15, the J gene TRBJ1-1; a weak D match, TRBD1 (5 bases). Looked up from germline, CDR1 is LNHNV and CDR2 is YYDKDF (reference sequence). With 0 bases removed from V and 10 bases from J, the gap between germline ends came to 18 bases. The CDR3 spans 15 residues. Here the CDR3 reads CATSRESGPSYGAFF. The CDR3 region has the DNA TGTGCCACCAGCAGAGAATCGGGACCCAGCTATGGAGCTTTCTTT.

V is TRBV18 and J is TRBJ2-1, with 8 bases aligning to TRBD1. With 6 bases clipped from V and 3 bases from J, the junction kept 7 bases outside the gene matches. This CDR3 contains 15 residues. In germline, CDR1 is KGHSH, CDR2 LQKENI. The CDR3 loop reads CASSQDRGIYNEQFF. The DNA for the CDR3 is TGTGCCAGCTCCCAAGACAGGGGAATCTACAATGAGCAGTTCTTC.

This chain uses TRBV18 with TRBJ2-7; TRBD2 is a possible D gene (6 bases). Germline CDR1 KGHSH, CDR2 LQKENI. This CDR3 contains 14 residues. The V gene lost 5 bases and the J gene lost 3 bases, with 14 bases spanning the gap. This chain's CDR3 is CASSSIQGLYEQYF. Written as DNA, the CDR3 is TGTGCCAGCTCATCCATTCAGGGACTCTACGAGCAGTACTTC.

This clonotype has a single count. This chain joins TRBV6-6 and TRBJ2-7; no definite D call. The V end lost 6 bases, the J end lost 0 bases, and 12 bases lay between the germline ends. Looked up from germline, CDR1 is MNHNY and CDR2 is SVGAGI (reference sequence). The CDR3 consists of 14 residues. The CDR3 region has the DNA TGTGCCAGCAGCCCCGGACGGAACTCCTACGAGCAGTACTTC. It yields the protein CASSPGRNSYEQYF.

The chain joins TRBV6-6 to TRBJ2-1; 9 bases are shared with TRBD2. This CDR3 comprises 15 residues. V lost 6 bases to trimming and J lost 6 bases; unmatched junction nucleotides: 9. CDR1 MNHNY and CDR2 SVGAGI come from the germline V gene (reference sequence). The CDR3 DNA sequence: TGTGCCAGCAGACCGAGCGGGAGGTCCCCCAATGAGCAGTTCTTC. Translating it yields CASRPSGRSPNEQFF.

Worth noting for this clonotype: At one boundary the junction diverges from the germline segment, which might be a read error. This chain uses TRBV5-1 with TRBJ2-7; 15 nucleotides line up with TRBD2. Germline-derived CDR1 and CDR2 are SGHRS and YFSETQ. The CDR3 runs 16 residues. The CDR3 DNA follows: TGCGCCAGCAAGGGATTCGGGACTAGCGGGAGGTACGAGCAGTATTTC. This gives the protein CASKGFGTSGRYEQYF. The whole variable domain, filled in from reference TRBV5-1 and TRBJ2-7, reads KAGVTQTPRYLIKTRGQQVTLSCSPISGHRSVSWYQQTPGQGLQFLFEYFSETQRNKGNFPGRFSGRQFSNSRSEMNVSTLELGDSALYLCASKGFGTSGRYEQYFGPGTRLTVT.

The chain has TRBV20-1 and TRBJ2-6; D remains unclear. Trimming took 5 bases from V and 0 from J, leaving 8 bases between them. From germline, CDR1 is DFQATT and CDR2 SNEGSKA (reference sequence). The CDR3 consists of 14 residues. This CDR3 reads CSALILSGANVLTF. In DNA form, the CDR3 reads TGCAGTGCTTTGATCCTCTCTGGGGCCAACGTCCTGACTTTC.

This clonotype was seen a single time. At one end the junction does not follow the germline gene, possibly because of a read error. V gene TRBV2 combines with J gene TRBJ2-5; 7 bases line up with TRBD2. This CDR3 comprises 15 residues. Germline V CDR1 and CDR2: SNHLY, FYNNEI. CDR3 amino acids: CASSGDGLEQETQYF. The CDR3, as DNA: TGTGCAAGCAGTGGAGATGGACTAGAACAAGAGACCCAGTACTTC.

V usage is TRBV11-2 and J usage is TRBJ2-3, with 9 bases aligning to TRBD2. This CDR3 comprises 16 residues. The ends lost 3 bases at V and 3 bases at J; junction bases unmatched: 7. Germline CDR1 is SGHAT and CDR2 is FQNNGV. The CDR3 DNA follows: TGTGCCAGCAGCTTCGGGACTAGCTCAAGGACAGATACGCAGTATTTT. Residues: CASSFGTSSRTDTQYF.

The chain combines TRBV7-9 with TRBJ2-3; D is tentatively TRBD1 or TRBD2 (5 bases each). The germline gives CDR1 SEHNR, CDR2 FQNEAQ (reference sequence). This CDR3 is built from 16 residues. Trimming shortened V by 4 bases and J by 0 bases, and 14 bases separated the two germline ends. CDR3 sequence: CASSSGRPSSTDTQYF. For the CDR3, the DNA is TGTGCCAGCAGCTCGGGACGACCCTCTAGCACAGATACGCAGTATTTT.

The V call is TRBV9, the J call TRBJ2-7; TRBD2 aligns across 8 bases. This CDR3 has 16 residues. Unmatched junction bases numbered 8, after V lost 3 bases and J lost 0 bases. Looked up from germline, CDR1 is SGDLS and CDR2 is YYNGEE. Here the CDR3 DNA reads TGTGCCAGCAGCGCCCTAGCGGGCGACGCCTCCTACGAGCAGTACTTC. Its translation: CASSALAGDASYEQYF. The whole variable domain, remainder taken from reference TRBV9 and TRBJ2-7, is DSGVTQTPKHLITATGQRVTLRCSPRSGDLSVYWYQQSLDQGLQFLIQYYNGEERAKGNILERFSAQQFPDLHSELNLSSLELGDSALYFCASSALAGDASYEQYFGPGTRLTVT.

The J gene is TRBJ2-5, the V gene TRBV21-1; the listed D gene, TRBD1, was not tested against the DNA. TRBV21-1 has pseudogene status. CDR3 size: 13 residues. The DNA of the CDR3 is TGTGCCAGTCTCCCCCCCGGGCGAGAGACCCAGTACTTC. It is translated as CASLPPGRETQYF.

A note on this clonotype: One end of the junction varies from germline; a read error may be responsible. The V gene is TRBV12-3 or TRBV12-4, the J gene TRBJ2-3; TRBD2 agrees at 11 bases. The CDR3 extends over 16 amino acids. The CDR3 region is CASCLGGTSGTDTQYF. The CDR3 DNA reads as TGTGCCAGCTGTTTAGGGGGGACTAGCGGAACAGATACGCAGTATTTT.

The chain is built from TRBV10-3 and TRBJ1-2; a possible D gene is TRBD1 (5 bases). V was shortened by 3 bases and J by 4 bases, with 9 bases between the two germline ends. This CDR3 has 13 residues. Germline lookup yields CDR1 ENHRY and CDR2 SYGVKD. CDR3 sequence: CAISDIQVYGYTF. CDR3 DNA sequence: TGTGCCATCAGTGATATACAGGTCTATGGCTACACCTTC.

The V call is TRBV6-2 or TRBV6-3, the J call TRBJ1-2; D not resolved. Trimming cost V 4 bases and J 4 bases, with 13 bases left between them. Germline V gene sequence: CDR1 MNHEY, CDR2 SVGEGT. The CDR3 totals 14 residues. The CDR3 DNA reads as TGTGCCAGCAGTTTGCCAAGGACCCTCTATGGCTACACCTTC. Translation gives CASSLPRTLYGYTF.

The J gene is TRBJ2-1, the V gene TRBV5-1; 9 bases map to TRBD2. The CDR3 has 15 amino acids. Germline trimming cut 4 bases from V and 6 bases from J; bases unmatched to any gene: 8. Germline CDR1 SGHRS, CDR2 YFSETQ. CDR3 sequence (DNA): TGCGCCAGCAGCGCGGCTAGCGGGATGGGCAATGAGCAGTTCTTC. Protein product: CASSAASGMGNEQFF.

V usage is TRBV7-2 and J usage is TRBJ2-1; D gene unclear. The CDR3 runs to 11 residues. Germline values: CDR1 SGHTA, CDR2 FQGNSA. Trimming took off 3 bases at V and 8 bases at J, with 5 bases between the two ends. CDR3 residues: CASSFWHEQFF. The CDR3 nucleotides read TGTGCCAGCAGCTTTTGGCATGAGCAGTTCTTC.

CDR3 DNA sequence: TGTGCCAGCAGTTGGGTAGAAAGCTATGAGCAGTTCTTC. Amino acids: CASSWVESYEQFF. The rearrangement links TRBV27 to TRBJ2-1; no definite D call. This CDR3 has 13 amino acids. CDR1 is MNHEY and CDR2 is SMNVEV in the germline V gene (reference sequence). V lost 4 bases, J lost 8 bases, and 12 bases lay in between.

The V gene is TRBV4-2, the J gene TRBJ1-2; D may be TRBD1 (5 bases). The CDR3 loop spans 14 amino acids. The V end lost 1 base, the J end lost 8 bases, and 14 bases lay between the germline ends. The V gene's germline CDR1 is LGHNA and CDR2 YNFKEQ. The CDR3 sequence: CASSQGGTAMGYTF. The CDR3 nucleotides read TGTGCCAGCAGCCAAGGTGGGACGGCTATGGGCTACACCTTC.